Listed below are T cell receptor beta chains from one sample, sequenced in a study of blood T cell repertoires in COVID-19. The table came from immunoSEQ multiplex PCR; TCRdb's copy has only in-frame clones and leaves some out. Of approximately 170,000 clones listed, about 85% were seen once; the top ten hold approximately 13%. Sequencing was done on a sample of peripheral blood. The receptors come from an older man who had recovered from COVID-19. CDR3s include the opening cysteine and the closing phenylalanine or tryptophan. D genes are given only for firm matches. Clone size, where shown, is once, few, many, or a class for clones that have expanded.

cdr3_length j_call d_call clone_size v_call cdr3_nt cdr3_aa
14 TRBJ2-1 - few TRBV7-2 TGTGCCAGCAGCTTGGGACGGGAGTCCGGTGAGCAGTTCTTC CASSLGRESGEQFF
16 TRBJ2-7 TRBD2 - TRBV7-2 TGTGCCAGCAGCTTATATTCGGCGGGGGAGCGCTACGAGCAGTACTTC CASSLYSAGERYEQYF
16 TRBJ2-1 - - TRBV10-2 TGCGCCAGCAGTGACTGGGGCGGAGATACCTACAATGAGCAGTTCTTC CASSDWGGDTYNEQFF
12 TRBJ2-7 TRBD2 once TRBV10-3 TGTGCCATCAAGGCCCCCGGGGGGGAGCAGTACTTC CAIKAPGGEQYF
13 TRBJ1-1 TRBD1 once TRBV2 TGTGCCAGCAGTTCGACAGGGTTCGCTGAAGCTTTCTTT CASSSTGFAEAFF
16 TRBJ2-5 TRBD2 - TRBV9 TGTGCCAGCAGCGTAGGCCCCAGCGGGAGGAGAGAGACCCAGTACTTC CASSVGPSGRRETQYF
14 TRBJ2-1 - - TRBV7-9 TGTGCCAGCAGCTTAGCTTCGGGAGTGAATGAGCAGTTCTTC CASSLASGVNEQFF
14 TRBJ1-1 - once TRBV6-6 TGTGCCAGCAGTTATCAGGAACCTAACACTGAAGCTTTCTTT CASSYQEPNTEAFF
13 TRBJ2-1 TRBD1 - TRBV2 TGTGCCAGCAGGGGGGACAGGGCCAATGAGCAGTTCTTC CASRGDRANEQFF
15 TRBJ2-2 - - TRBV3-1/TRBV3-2 TGTGCCAGCAGCCGTGGACTAACCCACACCGGGGAGCTGTTTTTT CASSRGLTHTGELFF
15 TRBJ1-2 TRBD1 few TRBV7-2 TGTGCCAGCAGCTTAGTGGCAGGGGGCTTCTATGGCTACACCTTC CASSLVAGGFYGYTF
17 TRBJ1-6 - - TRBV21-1 TGTGCCAGCAGCAAAATCGGGGGACAGGCCATCGATTCACCCCTCCACTTT CASSKIGGQAIDSPLHF
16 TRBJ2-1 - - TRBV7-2 TGTGCCAGCAGTAATTGGGGGGGGCGCGTTAACAATGAGCAGTTCTTC CASSNWGGRVNNEQFF
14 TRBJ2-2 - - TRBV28 TGTGCCAGCAGTTTAGACAGCTGGGCCGGGGAGCTGTTTTTT CASSLDSWAGELFF
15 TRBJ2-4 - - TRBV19 TGTGCCAGTAGTACCGGTCAACTAGCCAAAAACATTCAGTACTTC CASSTGQLAKNIQYF
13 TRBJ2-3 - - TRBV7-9 TGTGCCAGCAGCAAACAGGACCCAGATACGCAGTATTTT CASSKQDPDTQYF
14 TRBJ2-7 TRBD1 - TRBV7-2 TGTGCCAGCAGACCTTCACAGGGGCGATACGAGCAGTACTTC CASRPSQGRYEQYF
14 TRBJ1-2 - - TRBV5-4 TGTGCCAGCAGCCTCCCCGGGGGGAACTATGGCTACACCTTC CASSLPGGNYGYTF
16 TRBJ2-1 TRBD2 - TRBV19 TGTGCCAGTAGTATAGATTCCAGCGGGAGGCGTAATGAGCAGTTCTTC CASSIDSSGRRNEQFF
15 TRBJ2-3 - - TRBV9 TGTGCCAGCAGCGTAGACTTGCGAGGCACAGATACGCAGTATTTT CASSVDLRGTDTQYF
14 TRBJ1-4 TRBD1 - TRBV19 TGTGCCAGTAGTAGGACAGGCTATAATGAAAAACTGTTTTTT CASSRTGYNEKLFF
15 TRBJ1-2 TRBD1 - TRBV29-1 TGCAGCGTTGAAGATGCTGGACAGGGGAACTATGGCTACACCTTC CSVEDAGQGNYGYTF
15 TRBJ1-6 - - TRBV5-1 TGCGCCAGCAGCCGGGGAGAAAATTTAAATTCACCCCTCCACTTT CASSRGENLNSPLHF
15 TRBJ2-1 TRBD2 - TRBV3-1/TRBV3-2 TGTGCCAGCAGCCAGGGAGGGTCGGGTCCGGGCGAGCAGTTCTTC CASSQGGSGPGEQFF
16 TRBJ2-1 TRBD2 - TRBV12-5 TGTGCTAGTGGTAAGGCGGGACTAGCGGTATACAATGAGCAGTTCTTC CASGKAGLAVYNEQFF
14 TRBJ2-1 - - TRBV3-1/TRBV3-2 TGTGCCAGCAGCCAAGATCTGTTGGGGGGTGAGCAGTTCTTC CASSQDLLGGEQFF
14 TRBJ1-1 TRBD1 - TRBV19 TGTGCCAGTAGTATTTCAACAGGGGGTGGTGAAGCTTTCTTT CASSISTGGGEAFF
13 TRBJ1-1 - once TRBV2 TGTGCCAGCAAACCGGGGGTGAACACTGAAGCTTTCTTT CASKPGVNTEAFF
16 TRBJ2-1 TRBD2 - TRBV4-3 TGCGCCAGCAGCCAATCTCTAGCGGGGGGCTACAATGAGCAGTTCTTC CASSQSLAGGYNEQFF
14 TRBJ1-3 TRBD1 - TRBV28 TGTGCCAGCAGTATCGACAGGGCTGGAAACACCATATATTTT CASSIDRAGNTIYF
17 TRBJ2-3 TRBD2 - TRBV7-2 TGTGCCAGCAGCGCGGGACTAGCGGGGTCTAGCACAGATACGCAGTATTTT CASSAGLAGSSTDTQYF
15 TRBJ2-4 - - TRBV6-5 TGTGCCAGCAGTTACTCGAGAGGGGCCAAAAACATTCAGTACTTC CASSYSRGAKNIQYF
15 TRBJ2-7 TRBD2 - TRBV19 TGTGCCAGTACGGGACTAGCGGGAGGCTCCTACGAGCAGTACTTC CASTGLAGGSYEQYF
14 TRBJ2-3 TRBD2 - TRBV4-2 TGTGCCAGCAGCGGGGGCGGGAGGTCAGATACGCAGTATTTT CASSGGGRSDTQYF
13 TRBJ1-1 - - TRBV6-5 TGTGCCAGCCAGCAGCAATCGGGTACTGAAGCTTTCTTT CASQQQSGTEAFF
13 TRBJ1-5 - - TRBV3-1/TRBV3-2 TGTGCCAGCAGCCTAGGCGGGAGTCAGCCCCAGCATTTT CASSLGGSQPQHF
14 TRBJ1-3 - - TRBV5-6 TGTGCCAGCAGCTTGGTTACACCCGGAAACACCATATATTTT CASSLVTPGNTIYF